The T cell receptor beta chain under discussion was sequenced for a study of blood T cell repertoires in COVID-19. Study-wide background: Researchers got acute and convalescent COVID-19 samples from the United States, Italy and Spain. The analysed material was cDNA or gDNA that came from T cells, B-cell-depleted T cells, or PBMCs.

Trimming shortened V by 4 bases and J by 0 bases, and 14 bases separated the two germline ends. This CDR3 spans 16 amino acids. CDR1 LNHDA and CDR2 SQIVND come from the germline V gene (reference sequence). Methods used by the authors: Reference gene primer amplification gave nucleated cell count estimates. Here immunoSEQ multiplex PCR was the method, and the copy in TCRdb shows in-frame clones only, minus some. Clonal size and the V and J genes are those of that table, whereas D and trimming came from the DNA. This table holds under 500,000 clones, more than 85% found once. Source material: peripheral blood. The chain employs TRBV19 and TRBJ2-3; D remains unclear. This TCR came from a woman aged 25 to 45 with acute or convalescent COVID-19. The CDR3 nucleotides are TGTGCCAGTAGTAAACTCTCCGAAGTAAGCACAGATACGCAGTATTTT. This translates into CASSKLSEVSTDTQYF.